A selection of T cell receptor beta chains follows, all from one sample in a study of T-cell memory formation after mild COVID-19. MiXCR, applied by TCRdb to the 5' RACE reads, yields one record per CDR3 protein. The sample comprises 430,000 or so distinct CDR3 sequences, more than 20% of which are singletons, and around 13% rests with the top ten. The sequenced sample was PBMCs or a T cell subset sorted from them (not recorded which). These receptors were obtained from an adult woman who had mild COVID-19 (a few samples of this study predate the infection). Cell type and time point are not known. Each CDR3 is given with its conserved first and last residue. The D gene is left open where the match is weak. Not all rows give a size; the values are once, few, many and, for expanded clones, a class.

D: TRBD2
V: TRBV5-1
size: .
length: 15
J: TRBJ2-1
CDR3: CASSFSGGPGNEQFF
DNA: TGCGCCAGCAGCTTTAGCGGGGGCCCGGGCAATGAGCAGTTCTTC

D: .
V: TRBV11-2
size: .
length: 15
J: TRBJ1-1
CDR3: CASSFTYRSNTEAFF
DNA: TGTGCCAGCAGCTTTACGTACAGGTCAAACACTGAAGCTTTCTTT

D: .
V: TRBV30
size: .
length: 12
J: TRBJ1-5
CDR3: CAWSWSNQPQHF
DNA: TGTGCCTGGAGTTGGAGCAATCAGCCCCAGCATTTT

D: .
V: TRBV21-1
size: .
length: 11
J: TRBJ2-3
CDR3: CSSWVTDTQYF
DNA: TGTTCCAGCTGGGTGACAGATACGCAGTATTTT

D: TRBD2
V: TRBV3-1
size: .
length: 16
J: TRBJ2-2
CDR3: CASHLAGGGNTGELFF
DNA: TGTGCCAGTCATCTAGCGGGAGGGGGGAACACCGGGGAGCTGTTTTTT

D: .
V: TRBV18
size: .
length: 15
J: TRBJ1-6
CDR3: CASSPRQSGNSPLHF
DNA: TGTGCCAGCTCACCACGGCAGTCCGGTAATTCACCCCTCCACTTT

D: .
V: TRBV19
size: few
length: 13
J: TRBJ2-7
CDR3: CASSIAPGYEQYF
DNA: TGTGCCAGTAGTATTGCCCCAGGCTACGAGCAGTACTTC

D: .
V: TRBV10-3
size: few
length: 11
J: TRBJ2-7
CDR3: CAISEGFEQYF
DNA: TGTGCCATCAGTGAGGGTTTCGAGCAGTACTTC

D: TRBD2
V: TRBV12-3/TRBV12-4
size: .
length: 17
J: TRBJ2-2
CDR3: CASRTGLAGMYTGELFF
DNA: TGTGCCAGCAGAACAGGACTAGCGGGGATGTACACCGGGGAGCTGTTTTTT

D: .
V: TRBV5-6
size: .
length: 14
J: TRBJ2-7
CDR3: CASSLGWQGHEQYF
DNA: TGTGCCAGCAGCTTGGGGTGGCAGGGCCACGAGCAGTACTTC

D: .
V: TRBV12-3/TRBV12-4
size: .
length: 14
J: TRBJ2-7
CDR3: CASSFWGFGYEQYF
DNA: TGTGCCAGCAGTTTTTGGGGTTTCGGCTACGAGCAGTACTTC

D: .
V: TRBV10-3
size: .
length: 13
J: TRBJ2-5
CDR3: CAIGAEYQETQYF
DNA: TGTGCCATCGGGGCAGAATACCAAGAGACCCAGTACTTC

D: TRBD1
V: TRBV20-1
size: .
length: 13
J: TRBJ1-2
CDR3: CSASGGPSEGYTF
DNA: TGCAGTGCCTCAGGGGGGCCGTCCGAGGGCTACACCTTC

D: .
V: TRBV2
size: few
length: 14
J: TRBJ1-2
CDR3: CASTGGKANYGYTF
DNA: TGTGCCAGCACGGGGGGCAAAGCTAACTATGGCTACACCTTC

D: TRBD2
V: TRBV5-1
size: few
length: 19
J: TRBJ2-3
CDR3: CASSSIRGGLAGVLDTQYF
DNA: TGCGCCAGCAGCTCGATCCGGGGGGGACTAGCGGGAGTATTGGATACGCAGTATTTT

D: .
V: TRBV12-3/TRBV12-4
size: few
length: 14
J: TRBJ1-6
CDR3: CAVSSGTYNSPLHF
DNA: TGTGCCGTTTCCTCCGGGACGTATAATTCACCCCTCCACTTT

D: .
V: TRBV5-6
size: .
length: 13
J: TRBJ1-2
CDR3: CASSPNKFYGYTF
DNA: TGTGCCAGCAGCCCGAACAAGTTCTATGGCTACACCTTC

D: .
V: TRBV5-1
size: .
length: 17
J: TRBJ1-3
CDR3: CASSLNGDRSSGNTIYF
DNA: TGCGCCAGCAGCTTGAATGGGGATCGCAGCTCTGGAAACACCATATATTTT

D: TRBD2
V: TRBV20-1
size: few
length: 13
J: TRBJ2-7
CDR3: CSAREAGAYEQYF
DNA: TGCAGTGCTAGAGAAGCGGGAGCCTACGAGCAGTACTTC

D: .
V: TRBV12-3/TRBV12-4
size: .
length: 13
J: TRBJ2-1
CDR3: CASIWGPLIEQFF
DNA: TGTGCCAGCATCTGGGGTCCGCTGATCGAGCAGTTCTTC

D: .
V: TRBV7-9
size: few
length: 14
J: TRBJ2-3
CDR3: CASSSLARVDTQYF
DNA: TGTGCCAGCAGCTCGCTAGCGAGAGTAGATACGCAGTATTTT

D: .
V: TRBV6-2/TRBV6-3
size: few
length: 17
J: TRBJ2-7
CDR3: CASSYVWGLTSSYEQYF
DNA: TGTGCCAGCAGTTACGTCTGGGGGTTGACGAGCTCCTACGAGCAGTACTTC

D: .
V: TRBV13
size: .
length: 15
J: TRBJ1-1
CDR3: CASSLKAGWEVEAFF
DNA: TGTGCCAGCAGCTTAAAGGCAGGGTGGGAGGTGGAAGCTTTCTTT

D: .
V: TRBV27
size: .
length: 13
J: TRBJ2-7
CDR3: CASSLQEGYEQYF
DNA: TGTGCCAGCAGTCTCCAGGAAGGCTACGAGCAGTACTTC

D: .
V: TRBV7-2
size: .
length: 14
J: TRBJ2-1
CDR3: CASSALGESQGQFF
DNA: TGTGCCAGCAGCGCATTAGGGGAATCACAGGGACAGTTCTTC

D: .
V: TRBV5-1
size: .
length: 15
J: TRBJ2-1
CDR3: CASSSRAPITNEQFF
DNA: TGCGCCAGCAGCTCCCGGGCCCCCATAACCAATGAGCAGTTCTTC

D: .
V: TRBV12-3/TRBV12-4
size: .
length: 13
J: TRBJ2-2
CDR3: CASRRDTTGELFF
DNA: TGTGCCAGCAGACGGGACACCACCGGGGAGCTGTTTTTT

D: .
V: TRBV6-5
size: few
length: 13
J: TRBJ1-1
CDR3: CASRFGGNTEAFF
DNA: TGTGCCAGCAGATTCGGGGGGAACACTGAAGCTTTCTTT

D: TRBD1
V: TRBV5-1
size: few
length: 15
J: TRBJ2-1
CDR3: CASRESGTGENEQFF
DNA: TGCGCCAGCAGGGAGTCCGGGACAGGGGAGAATGAGCAGTTCTTC

D: .
V: TRBV6-1
size: few
length: 16
J: TRBJ1-1
CDR3: CASGATAGRLNTEAFF
DNA: TGTGCCAGCGGGGCCACTGCGGGGCGGTTGAACACTGAAGCTTTCTTT

D: TRBD2
V: TRBV12-3/TRBV12-4
size: .
length: 14
J: TRBJ2-7
CDR3: CASRSGGRPSEQYF
DNA: TGTGCCAGCAGGAGCGGGGGCCGACCATCCGAGCAGTACTTC

D: .
V: TRBV12-3/TRBV12-4
size: .
length: 13
J: TRBJ2-5
CDR3: CASSRLSQETQYF
DNA: TGTGCCAGCAGCCGACTATCCCAAGAGACCCAGTACTTC

D: TRBD1
V: TRBV4-1
size: .
length: 15
J: TRBJ1-6
CDR3: CASNLGTGIGSPLHF
DNA: TGCGCCAGCAACCTAGGGACAGGCATAGGTTCACCCCTCCACTTT

D: .
V: TRBV15
size: .
length: 11
J: TRBJ1-1
CDR3: CATSFGTEAFF
DNA: TGTGCCACCAGCTTCGGAACTGAAGCTTTCTTT

D: .
V: TRBV7-6
size: few
length: 15
J: TRBJ1-3
CDR3: CASSLGRATGNTIYF
DNA: TGTGCCAGCAGCTTAGGAAGGGCTACTGGAAACACCATATATTTT

D: TRBD2
V: TRBV3-1
size: .
length: 17
J: TRBJ2-1
CDR3: CASKTSAAVFSYNEQFF
DNA: TGTGCCAGTAAGACTAGCGCCGCGGTTTTTAGCTACAATGAGCAGTTCTTC

D: TRBD1
V: TRBV2
size: many
length: 14
J: TRBJ2-1
CDR3: CASRPGQPGNEQFF
DNA: TGTGCCAGCCGCCCGGGACAGCCCGGTAATGAGCAGTTCTTC

D: .
V: TRBV5-4
size: many
length: 17
J: TRBJ2-3
CDR3: CASSSPTFPAGADTQYF
DNA: TGTGCCAGCAGCTCCCCCACCTTTCCAGCGGGCGCAGATACGCAGTATTTT

D: .
V: TRBV28
size: few
length: 14
J: TRBJ2-1
CDR3: CASSRGLGANEQFF
DNA: TGTGCCAGCAGTCGGGGGCTTGGGGCCAATGAGCAGTTCTTC

D: TRBD2
V: TRBV7-2
size: few
length: 15
J: TRBJ2-7
CDR3: CASSLGGSIPYEQYF
DNA: TGTGCCAGCAGCTTAGGCGGGAGCATCCCGTACGAGCAGTACTTC

D: TRBD1
V: TRBV5-5
size: many
length: 12
J: TRBJ2-1
CDR3: CASSLGTGEQFF
DNA: TGCGCCAGCAGCTTAGGGACAGGCGAGCAGTTCTTC

D: .
V: TRBV18
size: few
length: 14
J: TRBJ1-2
CDR3: CASSPPLGAGGYTF
DNA: TGTGCCAGCTCACCACCCTTAGGGGCGGGAGGCTACACCTTC

D: TRBD1
V: TRBV9
size: few
length: 15
J: TRBJ2-7
CDR3: CASSTPGQGNYEQYF
DNA: TGTGCCAGCAGCACACCGGGACAGGGGAACTACGAGCAGTACTTC

D: .
V: TRBV4-1
size: .
length: 13
J: TRBJ1-2
CDR3: CASSPVAGDGYTF
DNA: TGCGCCAGCAGCCCGGTGGCGGGGGATGGCTACACCTTC

D: .
V: TRBV9
size: few
length: 16
J: TRBJ2-1
CDR3: CASSVAEGSPYNEQFF
DNA: TGTGCCAGCAGCGTAGCAGAAGGCTCGCCCTACAATGAGCAGTTCTTC

D: TRBD2
V: TRBV12-3/TRBV12-4
size: few
length: 17
J: TRBJ2-3
CDR3: CASSPKSGAGLTDTQYF
DNA: TGTGCCAGCAGTCCCAAATCAGGAGCGGGATTGACGGATACGCAGTATTTT